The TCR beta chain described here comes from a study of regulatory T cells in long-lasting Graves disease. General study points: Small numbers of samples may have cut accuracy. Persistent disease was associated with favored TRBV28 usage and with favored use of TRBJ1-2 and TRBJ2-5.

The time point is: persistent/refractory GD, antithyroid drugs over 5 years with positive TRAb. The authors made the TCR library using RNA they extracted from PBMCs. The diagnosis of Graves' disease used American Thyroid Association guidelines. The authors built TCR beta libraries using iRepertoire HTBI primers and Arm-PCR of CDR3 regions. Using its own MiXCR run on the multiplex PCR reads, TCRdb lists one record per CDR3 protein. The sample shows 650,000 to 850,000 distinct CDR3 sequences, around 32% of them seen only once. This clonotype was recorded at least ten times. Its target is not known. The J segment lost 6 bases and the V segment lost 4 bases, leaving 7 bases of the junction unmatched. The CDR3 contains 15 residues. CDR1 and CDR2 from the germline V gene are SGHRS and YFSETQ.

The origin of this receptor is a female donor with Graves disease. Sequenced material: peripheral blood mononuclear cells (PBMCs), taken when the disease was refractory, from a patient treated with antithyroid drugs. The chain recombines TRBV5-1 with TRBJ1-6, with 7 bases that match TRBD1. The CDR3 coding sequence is TGCGCCAGCAGCCTCCAGGGACAGTTTAATTCACCCCTCCACTTT. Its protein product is CASSLQGQFNSPLHF.